This T cell receptor beta chain stems from a study of blood T cell repertoires in COVID-19. Study overall: Samples came from the United States, Italy and Spain, spanning acute and convalescent COVID-19. T cells, B-cell-depleted T cells, or PBMCs provided the cDNA or gDNA that served as material.

Original processing methods: Reference gene primer amplification in the assay estimated nucleated cell counts. Profiling relied on immunoSEQ multiplex PCR, and the TCRdb table lists in-frame clones only, not all of them. That table gives V, J and clone size, and the DNA gave D and trimming. Of 86,000 or so clones listed, under 85% are singletons. Unmatched junction bases numbered 6, after V lost 0 bases and J lost 5 bases. This CDR3 region has 15 residues. CDR1 and CDR2 from the germline V gene are SGHNT and YYREEE (reference sequence). This TCR derives from a man aged 70-80 years with acute or convalescent COVID-19. Sequencing used peripheral blood. The chain joins TRBV5-4 to TRBJ1-2, with TRBD1 matching over 8 bases. CDR3 region: CASSLAGRGQYGYTF. CDR3 in DNA: TGTGCCAGCAGCTTGGCGGGCAGGGGGCAGTATGGCTACACCTTC.